This paragraph covers one T cell receptor beta chain sequence. Its specificity is unknown. This specimen comes from a study of cytomegalovirus exposure and HLA in healthy donors. Study-level results: The authors confirmed in vitro that three CMV-associated chains were specific for CMV antigens. There were some public TCRs occurring in many donors, but most TCR sequences were rare.

The data were produced by immunoSEQ multiplex PCR, yet TCRdb's version contains in-frame clones alone and is incomplete. There are 120,000 or so clones in the sample; under 90% occur only once, and 2.1% lies in the top ten. V was shortened by 6 bases and J by 8 bases, with 16 bases between the two germline ends. The CDR3 totals 14 residues. Per the germline V gene, CDR1 is MDHEN and CDR2 is SYDVKM. The rearrangement uses TRBV28 and TRBJ1-4; D is unresolved. The receptor was isolated from a woman aged 25-40 years in good health and CMV-seronegative. Sequencing was done on a sample of PBMCs. CDR3 nucleotides: TGTGCCAGCAGCCTAGGCGGGGTTTTCGAAAAACTGTTTTTT. Protein sequence: CASSLGGVFEKLFF.